The clone carrying this TCR beta chain was counted between two and nine times. Antigen unknown. This sample was included in a study of blood T cells in healthy people across ages. Study summary: Per every two T cells, about one barcoded beta molecule was captured by template switching.

Together with a sample-barcoded 5' primer, a J-beta primer mix was included in a second PCR lasting roughly 6 to 12 cycles. Any given sample supplied a minimum of 3 million CDR3-containing paired-end reads. One entry per CDR3 protein, called by TCRdb with MiXCR from the 5' RACE reads. There are over a million distinct CDR3 sequences in the sample; around 45% occur only once, and about 19% lies in the top ten. Trimming removed 6 bases from V and 2 bases from J, with 14 bases in between. CDR3 length: 14 residues. Germline V CDR1 and CDR2: MNHNS, SASEGT. Study-wide findings and caveats: Compared with aged donors, long-lived donors showed fewer expanded clones, suggesting selection.

The sample comprised blood. The chain employs TRBV6-1 and TRBJ2-7; D may correspond to TRBD1 or TRBD2 (6 bases each). This TCR was sampled from a woman aged 55-69 years in good health. As DNA, the CDR3 is TGTGCCAGCAGAAGGGGGGCTGCCGCCTACGAGCAGTACTTC. This gives the protein CASRRGAAAYEQYF.